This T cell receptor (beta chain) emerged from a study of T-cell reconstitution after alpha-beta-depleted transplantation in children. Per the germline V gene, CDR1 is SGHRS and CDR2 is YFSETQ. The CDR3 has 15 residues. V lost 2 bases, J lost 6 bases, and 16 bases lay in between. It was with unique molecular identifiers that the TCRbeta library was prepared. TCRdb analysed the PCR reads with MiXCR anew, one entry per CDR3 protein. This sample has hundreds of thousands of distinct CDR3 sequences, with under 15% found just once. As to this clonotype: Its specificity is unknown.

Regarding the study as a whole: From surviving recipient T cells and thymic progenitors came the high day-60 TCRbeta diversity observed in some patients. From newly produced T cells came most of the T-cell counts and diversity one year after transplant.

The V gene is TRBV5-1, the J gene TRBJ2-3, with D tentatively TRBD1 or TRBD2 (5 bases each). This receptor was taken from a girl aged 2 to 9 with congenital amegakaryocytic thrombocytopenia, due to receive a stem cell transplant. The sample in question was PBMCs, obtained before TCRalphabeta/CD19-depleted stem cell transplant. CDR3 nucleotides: TGCGCCAGCAGCTTTGACAGTGGGGGATCCGATACGCAGTATTTT. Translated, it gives CASSFDSGGSDTQYF.